This T cell receptor beta chain emerged from a study of lymphopenia after photon versus proton radiotherapy. Here immunoSEQ multiplex PCR was the method, and the copy in TCRdb shows in-frame clones only, minus some. The table has 150,000 to 200,000 clones, approximately 90% seen once; the top ten hold around 4.5%. V lost 5 bases and J lost 5; bases outside the gene matches: 4. Germline CDR1 is SGHVS and CDR2 is FNYEAQ. The CDR3 runs 13 residues. Study-level findings and limits: Only patients who died were analyzed for survival; proton advantage is unproven. Oligoclonal CD8+ Temra expansion after nadir drove photon patients' diversity drop.

Concerning this clone: Its cognate antigen is unknown.

This chain joins TRBV7-6 and TRBJ2-5, with 8 bases identical to TRBD1. This receptor was obtained from a man aged 45-60 years with gastric cancer. The specimen was peripheral blood, collected from a patient treated with photon-based radiotherapy. The CDR3 loop reads CASSLTGAETQYF. DNA for the CDR3: TGTGCCAGCAGCCTGACAGGGGCTGAGACCCAGTACTTC.